These 13 T cell receptor beta chains were all obtained from the same sample, sequenced in a study of T cells in women clearing cervical HPV infection. Method: immunoSEQ multiplex PCR; TCRdb's copy keeps in-frame clones and lacks some. The sample is made up of under 20,000 clones, and the top ten hold approximately 3.5% of it. The sample comprised blood buffy coat. The receptor set was obtained from a woman aged 18 to 69 with a cervical HPV16 infection that either progressed to CIN3+ or cleared (not recorded which).

Of note for this clone: The CDR3 end falls 3 residues outside the read, so it is completed with the germline J gene. V usage is TRBV19 and J usage is TRBJ1-5; 9 bases fit TRBD1. Per germline, CDR1 LNHDA and CDR2 SQIVND (reference sequence). The CDR3 contains 15 residues. The junction had 5 bases not matched to a gene; V was cut back by 3 bases and J by 5 bases. The CDR3 reads CASSMGTGLYQPQHF. CDR3 DNA, as far as it was read: TGTGCCAGTAGTATGGGGACAGGGTTATATCAGCCC. Filled out from reference TRBV19 and TRBJ1-5, the complete variable domain reads DGGITQSPKYLFRKEGQNVTLSCEQNLNHDAMYWYRQDPGQGLRLIYYSQIVNDFQKGDIAEGYSVSREKKESFPLTVTSAQKNPTAFYLCASSMGTGLYQPQHFGDGTRLSIL.

Turning to this clone: The sequenced fragment ends 3 residues before the CDR3 boundary, so the rest is inferred from the germline J gene. The chain carries TRBV10-3 and TRBJ2-1; D perhaps matches TRBD2 (6 bases). The ends were cut back, 4 bases at V and 4 bases at J, with 20 bases in the middle. The V gene's germline CDR1 is ENHRY and CDR2 SYGVKD. CDR3 length: 17 residues. Here the CDR3 reads CAISGKPGTGVYNEQFF. The covered CDR3 bases are TGTGCCATCAGTGGGAAGCCCGGGACGGGGGTTTACAATGAG.

In regard to this clone: Coverage ceases 3 residues before the CDR3 finishes, and the germline J gene fills in the end. The chain joins TRBV7-8 to TRBJ2-5; D gene ambiguous. From germline, CDR1 is SGHVS and CDR2 FQNEAQ. V was clipped by 1 base and J by 5 bases, with 8 bases between them. The CDR3 has 13 residues. The CDR3 region is CASSLVVLETQYF. CDR3 DNA, as far as it was read: TGTGCCAGCAGCTTAGTAGTGTTGGAGACC.

A note on this clone: The missing CDR3 end, 3 residues past where the read stops, is filled in from the germline J gene. The V gene is TRBV30, the J gene TRBJ1-5; D is perhaps TRBD1 (6 bases). V was shortened by 2 bases and J by 3 bases, with 11 bases between the two germline ends. Germline V gene data show CDR1 as GTSNPN and CDR2 as SVGIG (reference sequence). The CDR3 is 14 residues long. The CDR3 bases that were read are TGTGCCTGGAGTTCAGGACAGAACAATCAGCCC. Encoded protein: CAWSSGQNNQP. The entire CDR3 sequence reads CAWSSGQNNQPQHF.

With respect to this clone: Read data end 3 residues before the CDR3 end; the end is taken from the germline J gene. The V gene is TRBV5-1, the J gene TRBJ2-2, with 8 bases identical to TRBD2. CDR1 and CDR2 (germline): SGHRS, YFSETQ. V trimming: 4 bases; J trimming: 3 bases; junction bases outside the gene matches: 8. The CDR3 sequence is 16 residues long. Incomplete CDR3 DNA: TGCGCCAGCAGCCTGCGGTCGGGGGGGGACACCGGGGAG. Its protein is CASSLRSGGDTGE. In full, the CDR3 is CASSLRSGGDTGELFF.

In regard to this clone: Read data end 3 residues before the CDR3 end; the end is taken from the germline J gene. This chain links TRBV2 with TRBJ1-4; D not certain. The V and J ends lost 2 bases and 7 bases respectively, with 14 bases between them. This CDR3 spans 15 amino acids. From germline, CDR1 is SNHLY and CDR2 FYNNEI. CDR3 protein: CASSEQRPGGEKLFF. CDR3 DNA, as far as it was read: TGTGCCAGCAGTGAACAACGGCCTGGCGGTGAAAAA. The full variable domain, rest sourced from reference TRBV2 and TRBJ1-4, is EPEVTQTPSHQVTQMGQEVILRCVPISNHLYFYWYRQILGQKVEFLVSFYNNEISEKSEIFDDQFSVERPDGSNFTLKIRSTKLEDSAMYFCASSEQRPGGEKLFFGSGTQLSVL.

CDR3 DNA (partial): TGTGCCAGCAGCGCACCGGGGGGATTTAACACCGGGGAG. Translating it yields CASSAPGGFNTGE. The full CDR3 is CASSAPGGFNTGELFF. The gene calls are TRBV2 and TRBJ2-2; 7 bases fit TRBD2. The observed sequence ends 3 residues before the CDR3 terminus, with the missing tail filled in from the germline J gene. Per the germline V gene, CDR1 is SNHLY and CDR2 is FYNNEI. V was pared by 6 bases and J by 2 bases, with 9 bases of the junction left unmatched. The CDR3 totals 16 residues.

Notes on this clone: The read halts 3 residues ahead of the CDR3 end, with the missing end drawn from the germline J gene. The rearrangement joins TRBV30 to TRBJ2-7; 10 bases are a match to TRBD1. Per germline, CDR1 GTSNPN and CDR2 SVGIG (reference sequence). The CDR3 is 14 amino acids. With 4 bases clipped from V and 5 bases from J, the junction kept 8 bases outside the gene matches. CDR3 in amino acids: CAWTPGQGKNEQYF. CDR3 bases read: TGTGCCTGGACCCCGGGACAGGGGAAGAACGAG.

Details on this clone: The CDR3 extends 3 residues past the end of the read, so its final part is completed from the germline J gene. The chain is built from TRBV3-1 (or the pseudogene TRBV3-2) and TRBJ1-2; no clear D gene. The V gene lost 0 bases and the J gene lost 6 bases, with 11 bases spanning the gap. The CDR3 sequence is 14 residues long. The germline V gene encodes CDR1 LGHDT and CDR2 YNNKEL (reference sequence). This chain's CDR3 is CASSQDSGSHGYTF. The sequenced CDR3 bases are TGTGCCAGCAGCCAAGATTCCGGTTCCCATGGC.

As regards this clone: The read comes to an end 3 residues before the CDR3 does, leaving the germline J gene to fill in the end. The chain uses TRBV20-1 and TRBJ1-1; TRBD1 agrees at 9 bases. J was trimmed by 7 bases and V by 5 bases; bases with no gene match: 11. This CDR3 is built from 14 residues. CDR1 is DFQATT, CDR2 SNEGSKA, per germline (reference sequence). The CDR3 here is CSAPPGTGRGEAFF. CDR3 DNA, as far as it was read: TGCAGTGCTCCGCCCGGGACAGGGAGGGGTGAA.

The CDR3 spells CASSDREEHGYTF. The sequenced CDR3 bases are TGTGCCAGCAGTGACAGGGAGGAGCATGGC. V gene TRBV6-1 combines with J gene TRBJ1-2, with D possibly being TRBD1 (5 bases). The read ends 3 residues before the CDR3 terminus; that terminus is restored from the germline J gene. Trimming removed 3 bases from V and 6 bases from J, with 11 bases in between. CDR1 MNHNS and CDR2 SASEGT come from the germline V gene. The CDR3 runs to 13 residues.

As concerns this clone: The read falls 3 residues short of the CDR3 end, and the missing part is taken from the germline J gene. This chain links TRBV12-3 or TRBV12-4 with TRBJ2-3; TRBD2 matches 8 bases. The CDR3 runs 14 residues. V shed 8 bases and J 2 bases; nucleotides not matched to a gene: 6. CDR3 sequence reads: CASVGGGNTDTQYF. The sequenced part of the CDR3 DNA is TGTGCCAGCGTAGGCGGGGGGAACACAGATACG.

Notes on this clone: Read sequence stops 3 residues before the CDR3 end, and the germline J gene provides the missing end. This chain connects TRBV5-8 to TRBJ2-1, with unresolved D. V lost 4 bases and J 5 bases, leaving 13 bases between the germline ends. Germline CDR1 SGHTS, CDR2 YDEGEE. This CDR3 is built from 14 residues. CDR3 DNA, as far as it was read: TGTGCCAGCAGCCAAACTACTACAAACAATGAG. Its translation is CASSQTTTNNE. The whole CDR3 sequence is CASSQTTTNNEQFF.